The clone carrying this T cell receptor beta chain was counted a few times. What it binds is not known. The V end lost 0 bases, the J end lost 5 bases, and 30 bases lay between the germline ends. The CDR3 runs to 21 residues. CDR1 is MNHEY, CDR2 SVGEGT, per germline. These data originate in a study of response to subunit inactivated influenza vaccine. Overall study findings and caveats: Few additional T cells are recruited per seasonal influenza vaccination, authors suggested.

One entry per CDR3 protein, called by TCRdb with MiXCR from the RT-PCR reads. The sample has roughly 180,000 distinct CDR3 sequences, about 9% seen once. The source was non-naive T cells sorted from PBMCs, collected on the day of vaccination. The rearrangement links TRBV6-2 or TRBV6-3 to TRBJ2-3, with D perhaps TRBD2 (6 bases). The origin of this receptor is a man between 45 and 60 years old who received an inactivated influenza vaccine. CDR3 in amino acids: CASSYSGFTGLGTQGEDTQYF. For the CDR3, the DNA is TGTGCCAGCAGTTACTCGGGGTTTACGGGGCTTGGGACTCAAGGGGAAGATACGCAGTATTTT.